This T cell receptor beta chain was found in a study of regulatory T cells in long-lasting Graves disease (dated by TCRdb to about 2021). Some background on the complete study: Newly diagnosed Graves' disease patients had taken antithyroid drugs for less than 3 months. Peripheral blood TCR sequencing and RNA sequencing compared persistent Graves' disease patients with newly diagnosed Graves' disease patients. A total of roughly 33 samples were covered by TCR sequencing, comprising around 13 persistent and around 20 newly diagnosed Graves' disease patients. The study took place in China and was registered as a clinical trial. The investigation overall reported the following: Compared with newly diagnosed patients, persistent Graves' disease patients had lower TCR Shannon entropy and fewer highly expanded clones, which suggests clonal expansion. Only the TCR beta chain was sequenced and analyzed. A larger number of public clonotypes was shared among persistent patients (about 2,700) than among newly diagnosed patients (around 970). Because the primary lesion, thyroid tissue, could not be accessed, the study looked at peripheral blood alone. The small sample size was acknowledged by the authors as a limitation that may reduce accuracy. Preferential use of TRBV28, TRBJ1-2 and TRBJ2-5 was observed in persistent disease, whereas TRBV20-1 and TRBJ2-1 were favored in newly diagnosed disease.

The time point label of this sample denotes: newly diagnosed GD, antithyroid drugs for less than 3 months. For both TCR sequencing and RNA sequencing, RNA was extracted from PBMCs using TRIzol. The diagnosis of Graves' disease was made according to American Thyroid Association guidelines. The patients came from an endocrinology department in Xi'an, China. Each patient gave approximately 8.8 milliliters of peripheral blood, collected in an EDTA anticoagulant tube. PBMCs were isolated by Ficoll Paque Plus density gradient separation without further T cell sorting. An Agilent 2100 Bioanalyzer and agarose gel were used to check RNA quality, and a NanoDrop 2000 was used to measure RNA concentration. Library preparation used multiplex PCR. Reads for this sample came from an Illumina HiSeq 4000. TCR beta libraries were built with iRepertoire HTBI primers and Arm-PCR amplification of CDR3 regions. Gel purification was performed on PCR products prior to sequencing. The paper's data handling went like this. A total of fewer than 65 TRBV and under 15 TRBJ segments were identified across samples and were used for gene usage analysis of CDR3 amino acid clonotypes. Filtered high-quality paired reads were merged into contigs using COPE and FqMerger. BLAST was used to align contigs to IMGT TRBV, TRBD and TRBJ reference genes, and CDR3 was defined according to IMGT. Any clonotype with a frequency above 0.1% was classified as a highly expanded clone. Shannon entropy was used to measure repertoire diversity, and the Gini coefficient was used to measure V-J evenness. Public clonotypes were defined as clonotypes shared by more than one individual. TCRdb ran its own pipeline on the public reads, namely fastp trimming at Q25 and MiXCR clone calling, and kept in-frame beta chains. Identical CDR3 protein sequences are pooled into one entry, listed with their most common genes and DNA. Here the V and J calls rest on TCRdb's processing, not on the authors' analysis. In all, the sample holds 300,000 to 400,000 distinct CDR3 sequences, and roughly 15% of those were seen once. The top ten hold over 20% of the sample.

This clonotype was found once. Its antigen remains unidentified. There are no base qualities to consult, and no much larger clone falls within one base. One read offers little support. The CDR3 sequence holds 14 residues, the cysteine and phenylalanine included. Of all the DNA, just the CDR3 is kept, 42 bases in frame from base 1. V is trimmed back by 2 bases and J by 6 bases, and the junction contains 1 base that no gene match accounts for. The germline V gene yields MDHEN for CDR1 and SYDVKM for CDR2. The sample here was peripheral blood mononuclear cells (PBMCs), taken at new diagnosis, from a patient treated with antithyroid drugs. This sequence originates from a female donor with Graves disease. Recombination joined TRBV28 with TRBJ2-1, with 10 junctional bases fitting TRBD2. The DNA sequence reads TGTGCCAGCAGTTTACCTAGCGGGGGCAATGAGCAGTTCTTC. Translated, it gives CASSLPSGGNEQFF.